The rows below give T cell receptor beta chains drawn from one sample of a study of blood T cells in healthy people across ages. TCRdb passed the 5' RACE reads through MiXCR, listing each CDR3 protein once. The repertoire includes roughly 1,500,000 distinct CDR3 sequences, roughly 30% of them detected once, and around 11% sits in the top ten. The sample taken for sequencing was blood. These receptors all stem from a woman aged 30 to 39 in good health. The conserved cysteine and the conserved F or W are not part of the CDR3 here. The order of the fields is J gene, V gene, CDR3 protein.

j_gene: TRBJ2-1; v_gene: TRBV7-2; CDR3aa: ASSPLTSALGNEQF
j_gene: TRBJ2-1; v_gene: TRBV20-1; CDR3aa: SAREEVRSYNEQF
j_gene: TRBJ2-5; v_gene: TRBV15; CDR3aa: ATSRGDTGGLETQY
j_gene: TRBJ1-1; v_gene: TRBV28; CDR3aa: ASSFEAGTGANTEAF
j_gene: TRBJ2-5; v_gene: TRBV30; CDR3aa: AWSPPLGQLYQETQY
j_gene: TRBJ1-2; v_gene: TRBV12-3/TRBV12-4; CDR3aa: ASSLTWDSYGYT
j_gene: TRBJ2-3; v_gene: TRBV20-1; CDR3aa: SARDVRTSHPDTQY
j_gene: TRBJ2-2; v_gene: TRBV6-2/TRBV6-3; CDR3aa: ASSSTGRPGYTGELF
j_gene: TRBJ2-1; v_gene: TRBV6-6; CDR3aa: ASSGDSTTDYNEQF
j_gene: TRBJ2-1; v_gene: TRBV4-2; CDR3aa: ASSQDRAGAWNEQF
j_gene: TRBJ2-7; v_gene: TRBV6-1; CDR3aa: ASRAGQVGEQY
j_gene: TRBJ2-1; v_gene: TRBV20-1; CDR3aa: STRPTGTSGLYNEQF
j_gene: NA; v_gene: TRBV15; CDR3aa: ATSRAGGRGETQY
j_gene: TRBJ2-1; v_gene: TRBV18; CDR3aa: ASSPKTSQSGQF
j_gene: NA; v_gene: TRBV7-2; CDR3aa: ASSYGTGVFYEQY
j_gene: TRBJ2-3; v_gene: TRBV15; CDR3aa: ATSREWGSTDTQY
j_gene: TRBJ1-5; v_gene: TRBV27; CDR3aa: ASSLSGYQPQH
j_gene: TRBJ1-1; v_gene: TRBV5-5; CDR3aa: ASSVSVPGEAF
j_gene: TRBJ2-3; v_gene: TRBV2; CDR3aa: TSGDGTQY
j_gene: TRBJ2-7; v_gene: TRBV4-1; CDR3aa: ASSQEGTFGGQY
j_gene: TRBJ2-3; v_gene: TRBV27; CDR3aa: ASRRTSGIRTDTQY
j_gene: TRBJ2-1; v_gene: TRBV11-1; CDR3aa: ASSRGPDKNGF
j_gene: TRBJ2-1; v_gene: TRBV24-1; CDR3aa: ATSDLGGPGNEQF
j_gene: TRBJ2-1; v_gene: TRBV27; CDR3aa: ASSFLAAPTYNEQF
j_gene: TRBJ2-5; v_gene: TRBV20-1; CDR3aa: SAAAHQGGETQY
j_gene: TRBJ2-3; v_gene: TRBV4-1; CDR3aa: ASSHFGSGKGDTQY
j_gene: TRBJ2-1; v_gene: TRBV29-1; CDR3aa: SVVTSGISYNEQF
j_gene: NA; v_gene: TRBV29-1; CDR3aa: SVPWGGEQY
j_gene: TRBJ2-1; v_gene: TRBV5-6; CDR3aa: ASSLGGPGTYNEQF
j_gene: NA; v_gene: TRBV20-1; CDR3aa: SARDSRGGSYNEQY
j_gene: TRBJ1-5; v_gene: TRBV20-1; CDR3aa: SARRDNQPQH
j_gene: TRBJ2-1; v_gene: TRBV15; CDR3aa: ATSRDLNGGAYSNEQF
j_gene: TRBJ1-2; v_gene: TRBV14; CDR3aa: ASSRGNNYGYT
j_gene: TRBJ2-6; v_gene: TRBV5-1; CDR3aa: ASSLAGTLPGANVLT
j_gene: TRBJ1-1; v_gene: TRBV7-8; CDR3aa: ASSLYTGGVPEAF
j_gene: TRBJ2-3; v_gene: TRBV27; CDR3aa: ASSPPRGDASTDTRY
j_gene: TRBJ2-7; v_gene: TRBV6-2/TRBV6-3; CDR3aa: ASSPRLAAQREQY
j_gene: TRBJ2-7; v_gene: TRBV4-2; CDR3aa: ASSQGIGERSPYEQY
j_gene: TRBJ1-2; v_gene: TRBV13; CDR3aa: ASSLGRRTGTGYT
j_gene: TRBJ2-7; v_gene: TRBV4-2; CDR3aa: ASSQDEGGVGYEQY
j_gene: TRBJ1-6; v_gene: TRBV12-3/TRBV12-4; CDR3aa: ASSLGVGSPLH
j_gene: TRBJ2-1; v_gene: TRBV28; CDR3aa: ASRVQGLNNEQF
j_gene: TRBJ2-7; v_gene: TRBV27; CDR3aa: AGSFVWRNRDHSYEQY
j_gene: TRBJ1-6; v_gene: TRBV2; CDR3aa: ASSSTGHPPLH
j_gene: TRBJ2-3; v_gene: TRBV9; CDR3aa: ASSVARQGSTDTQY
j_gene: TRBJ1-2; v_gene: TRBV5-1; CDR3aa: ASSLVGDGYT
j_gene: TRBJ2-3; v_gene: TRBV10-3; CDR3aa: AINPVPTSGDPVGTDTQY
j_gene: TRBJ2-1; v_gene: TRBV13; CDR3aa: ASSLRTSRAYNEQF
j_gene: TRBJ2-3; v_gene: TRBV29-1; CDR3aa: SVGGANTQY
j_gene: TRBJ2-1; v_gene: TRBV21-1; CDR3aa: ASSDGLAGVEAWNEQF
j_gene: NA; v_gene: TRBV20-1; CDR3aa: SARADRANYEQY
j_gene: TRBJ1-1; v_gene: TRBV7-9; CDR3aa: ASSPENTEAF
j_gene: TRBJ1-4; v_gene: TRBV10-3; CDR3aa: AISPATNEKLF
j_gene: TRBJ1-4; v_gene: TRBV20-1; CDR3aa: SASGGTGGEKLF
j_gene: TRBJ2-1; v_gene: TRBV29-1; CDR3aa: SVVGGFFSYNEQF